This T cell receptor beta chain was identified during a study of CD8+ T cells in alopecia areata. Across the whole study: Patients in the treated group were given tofacitinib by mouth, 5 to 10 mg twice a day.

Turning to this clone: What it recognizes is unknown.

V lost 3 bases and J lost 7, with 15 bases in between. Looked up from germline, CDR1 is SSHAT and CDR2 is FNYEAQ (reference sequence). The CDR3 totals 14 residues. Treatment meaning: oral pan-JAK inhibitor, 5-10 mg twice daily. It was from alopecia areata patients that lesional scalp punch biopsies and peripheral blood were collected. From PBMCs, CD4+ and CD8+ T cells were sorted. Points from the study as a whole: Under tofacitinib, numerous expanded lesional clonotypes remained detectable in scalp and blood.

Extraction and reverse transcription of RNA yielded cDNA as the sequencing template. Sequenced by immunoSEQ multiplex PCR; TCRdb stores in-frame clones only, minus some. The sample consists of nearly 200,000 clones, 58% of them appearing once. Sequencing used CD4+ T cells sorted from blood, obtained at week 24, from a patient treated with tofacitinib. This chain connects TRBV7-7 to TRBJ2-5, with D possibly being TRBD1 (6 bases). The sequence derives from a human donor with alopecia areata. Here the CDR3 DNA reads TGTGCCAGCAGCTTCGGACAGCAAGAGATGACCCAGTACTTC. This sequence encodes CASSFGQQEMTQYF.